This T cell receptor (beta chain) appears in the sequencing data of a study of PD-L1 blockade in urothelial cancer. The overall study: Blood samples had a median of 141,255 T cells.

General observations from the study: Patients with below-median pretreatment blood clonality survived longer.

Germline assignment: CDR1 MNHNS and CDR2 SASEGT. The CDR3 has 14 amino acids. Trimming took 2 bases from V and 5 from J, leaving 12 bases between them. The templates were synthetic TCR analogs, and they were spiked into each PCR. The table came from immunoSEQ multiplex PCR; TCRdb's copy has only in-frame clones and leaves some out. The sample carries roughly 42,000 clones, 91% recorded once. With regard to this clone: As yet, its antigen is unknown.

As for time point: peripheral blood 6 weeks after treatment start. The clonotype was recovered from a man aged 65 to 85 with urothelial cancer. The rearrangement uses TRBV6-1 and TRBJ1-1; the D is unclear. The specimen comprised PBMCs, sampled around atezolizumab (anti-PD-L1) treatment. CDR3 region: CASSEPGRRTEAFF. The DNA for the CDR3 is TGTGCCAGCAGTGAACCAGGTCGTCGGACTGAAGCTTTCTTT.